This T cell receptor beta chain is drawn from a study of blood T cell repertoires in COVID-19. Study in general: Whether acute or convalescent, the COVID-19 samples came from the United States, Italy and Spain. From T cells, B-cell-depleted T cells, or PBMCs came the material, which was cDNA or gDNA.

Per the original data handling: Amplification from reference gene primers served as the basis for estimated nucleated cell counts. TCRdb's table, derived via immunoSEQ multiplex PCR, lists solely in-frame clones and lacks some. V and J calls and clone size are as listed in that table; D and trimming were resolved from the DNA. This sample carries around 220,000 clones, 80% to 85% of them seen once, and the ten largest clones take 4.5% to 5.5%. CDR3 length equals 15 residues. Trimming cost V 6 bases and J 2 bases; bases outside gene matches: 3. The germline V gene encodes CDR1 MNHEY and CDR2 SMNVEV (reference sequence).

Sequenced input: peripheral blood. The TCR sequence derives from a human donor in a cohort sampled during active COVID-19. This chain uses TRBV27 with TRBJ2-6; 8 nucleotides align to TRBD1. The CDR3 DNA reads TGTGCCAGCAGGACAGGGGCGGCTGGGGCCAACGTCCTGACTTTC. Translation gives CASRTGAAGANVLTF.